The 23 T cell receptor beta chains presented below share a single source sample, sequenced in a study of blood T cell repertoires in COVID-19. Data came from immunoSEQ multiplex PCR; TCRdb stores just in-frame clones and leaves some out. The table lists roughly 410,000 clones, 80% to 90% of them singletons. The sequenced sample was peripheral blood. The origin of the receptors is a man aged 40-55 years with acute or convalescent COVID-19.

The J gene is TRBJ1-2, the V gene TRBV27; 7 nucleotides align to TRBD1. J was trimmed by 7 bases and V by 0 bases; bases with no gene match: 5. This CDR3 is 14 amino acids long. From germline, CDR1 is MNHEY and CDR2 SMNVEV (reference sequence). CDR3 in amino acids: CASSLSRQGSGYTF. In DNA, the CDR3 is TGTGCCAGCAGTTTATCGCGACAGGGCTCTGGCTACACCTTC.

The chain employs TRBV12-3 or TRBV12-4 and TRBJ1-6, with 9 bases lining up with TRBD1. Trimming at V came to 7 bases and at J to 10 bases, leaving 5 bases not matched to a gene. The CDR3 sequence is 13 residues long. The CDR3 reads CASKDRGGSPLHF. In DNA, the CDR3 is TGTGCCAGCAAAGACAGGGGGGGATCACCCCTCCACTTT.

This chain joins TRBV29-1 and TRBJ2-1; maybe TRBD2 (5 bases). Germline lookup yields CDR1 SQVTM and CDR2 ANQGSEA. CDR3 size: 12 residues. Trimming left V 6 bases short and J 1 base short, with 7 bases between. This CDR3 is CSVRDSYNEQFF. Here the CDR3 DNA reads TGCAGCGTGAGGGATTCCTACAATGAGCAGTTCTTC.

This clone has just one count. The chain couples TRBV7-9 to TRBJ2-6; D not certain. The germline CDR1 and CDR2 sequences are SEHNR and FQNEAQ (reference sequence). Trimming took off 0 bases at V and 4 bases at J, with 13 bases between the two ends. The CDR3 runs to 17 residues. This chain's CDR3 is CASSLAPPGTGANVLTF. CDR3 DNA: TGTGCCAGCAGCTTAGCGCCCCCAGGTACGGGGGCCAACGTCCTGACTTTC.

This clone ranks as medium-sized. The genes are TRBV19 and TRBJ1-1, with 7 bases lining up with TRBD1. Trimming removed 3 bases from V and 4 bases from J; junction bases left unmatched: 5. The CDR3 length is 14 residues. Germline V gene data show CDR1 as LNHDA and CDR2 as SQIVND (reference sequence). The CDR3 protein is CASSIDRAGTEAFF. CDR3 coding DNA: TGTGCCAGTAGTATCGACAGGGCTGGCACTGAAGCTTTCTTT.

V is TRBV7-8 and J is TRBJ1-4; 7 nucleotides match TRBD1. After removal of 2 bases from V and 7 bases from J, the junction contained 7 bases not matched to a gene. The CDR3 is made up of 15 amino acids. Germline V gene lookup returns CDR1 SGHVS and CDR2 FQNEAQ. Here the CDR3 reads CASSLMTGIGEKLFF. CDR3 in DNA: TGTGCCAGCAGCTTAATGACAGGGATTGGTGAAAAACTGTTTTTT.

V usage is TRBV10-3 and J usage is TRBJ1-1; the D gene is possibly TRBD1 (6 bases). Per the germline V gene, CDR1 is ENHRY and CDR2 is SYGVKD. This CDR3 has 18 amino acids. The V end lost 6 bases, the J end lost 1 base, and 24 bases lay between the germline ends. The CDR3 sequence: CAIRDPYAKQGSNTEAFF. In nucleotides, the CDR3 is TGTGCCATCAGAGACCCATACGCAAAACAGGGTTCGAACACTGAAGCTTTCTTT.

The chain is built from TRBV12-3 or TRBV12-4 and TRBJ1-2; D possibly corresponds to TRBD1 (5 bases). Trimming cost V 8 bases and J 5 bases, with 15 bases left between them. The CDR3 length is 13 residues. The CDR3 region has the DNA TGTGCCAGCGCACTGACAGTCCGTTATGGCTACACCTTC. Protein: CASALTVRYGYTF.

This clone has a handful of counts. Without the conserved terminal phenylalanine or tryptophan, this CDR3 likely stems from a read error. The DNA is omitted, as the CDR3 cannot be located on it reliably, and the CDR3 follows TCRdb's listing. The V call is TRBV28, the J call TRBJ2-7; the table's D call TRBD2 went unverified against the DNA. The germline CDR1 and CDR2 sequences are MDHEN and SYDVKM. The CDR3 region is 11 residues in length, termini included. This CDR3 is CASSQAGTSSL.

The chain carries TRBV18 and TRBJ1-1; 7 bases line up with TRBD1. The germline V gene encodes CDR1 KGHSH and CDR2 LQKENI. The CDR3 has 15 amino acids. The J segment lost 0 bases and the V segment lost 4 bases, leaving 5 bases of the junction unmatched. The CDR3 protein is CASSLTGTVNTEAFF. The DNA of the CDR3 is TGTGCCAGCTCACTAACCGGGACAGTGAACACTGAAGCTTTCTTT.

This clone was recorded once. In DNA, the CDR3 is TGTGCCAGCAGTAGTGGCGGGACAGGCCTTAATTCACCCCTCCACTTT. This translates into CASSSGGTGLNSPLHF. The chain is built from TRBV2 and TRBJ1-6; 8 nucleotides agree with TRBD1. V dropped 5 bases and J dropped 6; count of bases not matched to a gene: 9. CDR3 length: 16 amino acids. Germline V gene lookup returns CDR1 SNHLY and CDR2 FYNNEI.

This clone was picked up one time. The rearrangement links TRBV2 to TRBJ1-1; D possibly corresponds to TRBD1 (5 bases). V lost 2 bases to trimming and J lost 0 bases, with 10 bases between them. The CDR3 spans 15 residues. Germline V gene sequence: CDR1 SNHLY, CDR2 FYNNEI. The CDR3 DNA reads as TGTGCCAGCAGTGAACGGGCAGGGTTGAACACTGAAGCTTTCTTT. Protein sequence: CASSERAGLNTEAFF.

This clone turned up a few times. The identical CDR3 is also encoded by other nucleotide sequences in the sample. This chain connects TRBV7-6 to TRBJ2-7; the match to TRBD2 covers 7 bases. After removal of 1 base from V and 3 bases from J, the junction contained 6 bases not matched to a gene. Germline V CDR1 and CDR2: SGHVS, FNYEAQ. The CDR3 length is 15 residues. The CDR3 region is CASSLESGKRYEQYF. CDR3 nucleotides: TGTGCCAGCAGCTTAGAAAGCGGGAAACGCTACGAGCAGTACTTC.

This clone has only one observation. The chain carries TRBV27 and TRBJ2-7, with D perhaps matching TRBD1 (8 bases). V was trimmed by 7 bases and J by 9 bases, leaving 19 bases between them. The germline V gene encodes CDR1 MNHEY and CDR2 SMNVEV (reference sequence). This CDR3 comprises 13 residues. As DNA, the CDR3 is TGTGCCAGCACCTTACGACAGGGGAGGGTGCAGTACTTC. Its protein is CASTLRQGRVQYF.

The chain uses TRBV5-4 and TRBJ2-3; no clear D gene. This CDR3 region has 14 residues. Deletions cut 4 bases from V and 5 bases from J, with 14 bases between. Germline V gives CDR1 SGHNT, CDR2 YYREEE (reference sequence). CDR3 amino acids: CASSHPGSVDTQYF. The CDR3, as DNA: TGTGCCAGCAGCCACCCCGGGTCGGTAGATACGCAGTATTTT.

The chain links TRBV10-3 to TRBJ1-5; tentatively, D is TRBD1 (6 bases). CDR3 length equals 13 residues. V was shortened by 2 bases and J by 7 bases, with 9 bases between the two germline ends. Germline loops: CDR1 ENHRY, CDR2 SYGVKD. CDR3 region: CAISETGSQPQHF. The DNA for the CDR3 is TGTGCCATCAGTGAGACAGGGAGCCAGCCCCAGCATTTT.

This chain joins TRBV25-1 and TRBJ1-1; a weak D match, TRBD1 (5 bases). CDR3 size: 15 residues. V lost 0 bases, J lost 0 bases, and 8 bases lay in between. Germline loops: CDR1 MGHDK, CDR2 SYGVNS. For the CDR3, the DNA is TGTGCCAGCAGTGAATATGCAGGGATGAACACTGAAGCTTTCTTT. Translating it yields CASSEYAGMNTEAFF.

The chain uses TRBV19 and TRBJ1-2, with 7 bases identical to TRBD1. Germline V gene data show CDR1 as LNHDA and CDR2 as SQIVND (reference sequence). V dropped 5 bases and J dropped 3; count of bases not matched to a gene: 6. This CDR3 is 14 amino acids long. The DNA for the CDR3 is TGTGCCAGTAGTTCCCCCGGGACAGACTATGGCTACACCTTC. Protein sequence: CASSSPGTDYGYTF.

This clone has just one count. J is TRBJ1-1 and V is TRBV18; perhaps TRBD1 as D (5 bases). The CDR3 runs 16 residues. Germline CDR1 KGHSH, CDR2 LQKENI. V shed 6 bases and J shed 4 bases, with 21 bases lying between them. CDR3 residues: CASSPVLGGESTEAFF. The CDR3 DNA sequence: TGTGCCAGCTCCCCGGTACTCGGGGGGGAAAGCACTGAAGCTTTCTTT.

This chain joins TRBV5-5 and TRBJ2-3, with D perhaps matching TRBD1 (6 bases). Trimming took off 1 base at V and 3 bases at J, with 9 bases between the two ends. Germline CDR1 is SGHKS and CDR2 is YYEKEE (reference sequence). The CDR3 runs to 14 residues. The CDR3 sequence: CASSLTGRTDTQYF. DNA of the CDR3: TGTGCCAGCAGCTTGACAGGGCGGACAGATACGCAGTATTTT. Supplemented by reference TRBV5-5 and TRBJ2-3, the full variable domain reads DAGVTQSPTHLIKTRGQQVTLRCSPISGHKSVSWYQQVLGQGPQFIFQYYEKEERGRGNFPDRFSARQFPNYSSELNVNALLLGDSALYLCASSLTGRTDTQYFGPGTRLTVL.

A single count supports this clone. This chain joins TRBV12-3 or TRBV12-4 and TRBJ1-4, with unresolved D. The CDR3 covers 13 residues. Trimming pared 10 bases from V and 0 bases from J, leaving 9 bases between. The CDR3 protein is CATSRSTNEKLFF. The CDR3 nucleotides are TGTGCCACCTCCAGATCAACTAATGAAAAACTGTTTTTT.

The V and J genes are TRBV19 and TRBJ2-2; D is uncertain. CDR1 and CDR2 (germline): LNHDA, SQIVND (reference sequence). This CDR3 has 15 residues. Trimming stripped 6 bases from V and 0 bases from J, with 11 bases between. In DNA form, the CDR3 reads TGTGCCAGTAGAGAGTTTACCACGAACACCGGGGAGCTGTTTTTT. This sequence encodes CASREFTTNTGELFF. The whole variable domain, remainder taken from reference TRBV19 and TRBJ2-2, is DGGITQSPKYLFRKEGQNVTLSCEQNLNHDAMYWYRQDPGQGLRLIYYSQIVNDFQKGDIAEGYSVSREKKESFPLTVTSAQKNPTAFYLCASREFTTNTGELFFGEGSRLTVL.

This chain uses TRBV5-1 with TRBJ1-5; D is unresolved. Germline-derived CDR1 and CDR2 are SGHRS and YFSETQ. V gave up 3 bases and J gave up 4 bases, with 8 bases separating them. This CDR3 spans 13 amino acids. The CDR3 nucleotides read TGCGCCAGCAGCTGGGAGGTGAATCAGCCCCAGCATTTT. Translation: CASSWEVNQPQHF.